This T cell receptor (beta chain) was found in a study of blood T cell repertoires in COVID-19. Across the study: Italy, Spain and the United States were the sources of the convalescent and acute COVID-19 samples.

Germline V CDR1 and CDR2: KGHSH, LQKENI. The CDR3 is made up of 16 amino acids. V lost 6 bases, J lost 0 bases, and 18 bases lay in between. In the source study's methods: Reference gene primers were amplified, and this amplification served to estimate nucleated cell counts. Libraries were prepared by immunoSEQ multiplex PCR; TCRdb keeps only in-frame clonotypes and omits some of them. The V and J calls and the clone size are those of that table, but D and trimming were determined from the DNA. The table has about 94,000 clones, approximately 79% seen once. The origin of this receptor is a man in his 70s with COVID-19, enrolled during active disease. The chain couples TRBV18 to TRBJ2-7; TRBD1 might be the D (6 bases). Sequencing used peripheral blood. CDR3 bases: TGTGCCAGCTCCCTTACGCCGGGACATCTCTCCTACGAGCAGTACTTC. This codes for CASSLTPGHLSYEQYF.